The 19 T cell receptor beta chains presented below share a single source sample, sequenced in a study of T cells in Graves' hyperthyroidism and ophthalmopathy (dated by TCRdb to between 2017 and 2020). The method behind the library was multiplex PCR. TCRdb shows the sequencer as Illumina HiSeq 2000. TCR beta CDR3 regions were amplified from RNA transcripts. The TCR CDR3 was subjected to a first round of RT-PCR using the HTBI primer set and the Qiagen OneStep RT-PCR kit. The public reads were reanalyzed by TCRdb: fastp trimming at Q25, MiXCR alignment, in-frame beta chains only. Rows with one shared CDR3 protein collapse into an entry with the most common genes and DNA. This sample lists 600,000 to 650,000 distinct CDR3 sequences; about a sixth were detected once. The top ten constitute over 3.5% of the sample. Sequencing was done on a sample of blood. All receptors come from a woman aged 25 to 39 with Graves' hyperthyroidism.

This clonotype was observed many times. The chain is built from TRBV11-3 and TRBJ2-4, with 11 bases identical to TRBD1. The ends lost 3 bases at V and 8 bases at J; junction bases unmatched: 6. The CDR3 consists of 15 residues. Germline V gene sequence: CDR1 SGHNT, CDR2 YENEEA. The CDR3 DNA is TGTGCCAGCAGCTTTCGGACAGGGGGCCCTGACATTCAGTACTTC. It codes for CASSFRTGGPDIQYF.

This clonotype occurred a few times. The chain recombines TRBV6-1 with TRBJ1-2; D is ambiguous. V was pared by 5 bases and J by 3 bases, with 10 bases between. Germline loops: CDR1 MNHNS, CDR2 SASEGT. This CDR3 is built from 13 residues. The CDR3 coding sequence is TGTGCCAGCAGTCCGGGAGAGCACTATGGCTACACCTTC. Protein: CASSPGEHYGYTF.

This clonotype was counted at least ten times. The V and J genes are TRBV11-2 and TRBJ2-7; TRBD2 might be the D (6 bases). There are 13 residues in the CDR3. Germline CDR1 SGHAT, CDR2 FQNNGV. Trimming removed 5 bases at V and 1 base at J, with 9 bases between. CDR3 bases: TGTGCCAGCAGCCCTGGGACTTCCTACGAGCAGTACTTC. It encodes CASSPGTSYEQYF.

In the case of this clonotype: A much larger clone differs from this one at a single base, so this may be a read error. The J gene is TRBJ2-5, the V gene TRBV29-1; tentatively, D is TRBD2 (6 bases). Per the germline V gene, CDR1 is SQVTM and CDR2 is ANQGSEA. The CDR3 covers 15 residues. V shed 1 base and J shed 2 bases, with 14 bases lying between them. CDR3 nucleotides: TGCAGCGTTGAAGCGGGGGTAGATATTCAAGAGACCCAGTACTTC. Translated: CSVEAGVDIQETQYF.

Notes on this clonotype: At one end, the junction sequence differs from germline, possibly due to a read error. V gene TRBV15 combines with J gene TRBJ1-5, with 8 bases fitting TRBD1. This CDR3 is 16 amino acids long. Germline V lookup: CDR1 LNHNV, CDR2 YYDKDF (reference sequence). CDR3 nucleotides: TGTGCCGCCAGCAGAGGGCATACAGGGGGTAATCAGCCCCAGCATTTT. It translates to CAASRGHTGGNQPQHF.

This clonotype has at least ten counts. V usage is TRBV28 and J usage is TRBJ2-7; TRBD1 matches at 9 bases. Germline V gene data show CDR1 as MDHEN and CDR2 as SYDVKM. This CDR3 is built from 14 residues. J was trimmed by 3 bases and V by 7 bases; bases with no gene match: 7. In DNA form, the CDR3 reads TGTGCCAGCATCCCACAGGGGGCCTACTACGAGCAGTACTTC. Residues: CASIPQGAYYEQYF.

This clonotype was picked up many times. The chain recombines TRBV12-3 or TRBV12-4 with TRBJ1-2, with a possible D match to TRBD1 (5 bases). This CDR3 has 15 residues. Trimming pared 6 bases from V and 4 bases from J, leaving 18 bases between. The CDR3 DNA is TGTGCCAGCAGACCCCGAGCAGGGAACCTCTATGGCTACACCTTC. This sequence encodes CASRPRAGNLYGYTF.

V gene TRBV11-2 combines with J gene TRBJ2-7; TRBD1 agrees at 9 bases. CDR1 is SGHAT and CDR2 is FQNNGV in the germline V gene. The V and J ends lost 0 bases and 5 bases, in that order; junction bases with no gene match: 8. The CDR3 contains 16 residues. The CDR3 spells CASSLEIVGQGHEQYF. In DNA form, the CDR3 reads TGTGCCAGCAGCTTAGAAATAGTGGGACAGGGCCACGAGCAGTACTTC.

This chain connects TRBV20-1 to TRBJ1-5; D gene uncertain. V dropped 3 bases and J dropped 0 bases, with 9 bases sitting between them. Germline CDR1 is DFQATT and CDR2 is SNEGSKA (reference sequence). The CDR3 length is 14 residues. The CDR3 loop reads CSASSPDSNQPQHF. CDR3 DNA sequence: TGCAGTGCTAGTTCCCCGGATAGCAATCAGCCCCAGCATTTT.

At least ten counts were recorded for this clonotype. The chain couples TRBV7-9 to TRBJ2-1, with 9 bases lining up with TRBD2. Germline lookup yields CDR1 SEHNR and CDR2 FQNEAQ (reference sequence). The length of the CDR3 is 15 residues. Trimming took 1 base from V and 8 from J; bases not matched to a gene: 6. The CDR3 reads CASSLGVAGVDEQFF. CDR3 bases: TGTGCCAGCAGCTTAGGGGTAGCGGGAGTCGATGAGCAGTTCTTC.

The gene calls are TRBV6-2 or TRBV6-3 and TRBJ1-6; D is undetermined. The length of the CDR3 is 14 residues. CDR1 is MNHEY, CDR2 SVGEGT, per germline. With 5 bases removed from V and 7 bases from J, the gap between germline ends came to 12 bases. This CDR3 reads CASSLTDANSPLHF. Written as DNA, the CDR3 is TGTGCCAGCAGTCTGACGGACGCAAATTCACCCCTCCACTTT.

This clonotype showed up many times. The V and J genes are TRBV13 and TRBJ2-1, with 10 bases identical to TRBD2. Germline V gene data show CDR1 as PRHDT and CDR2 as FYEKMQ (reference sequence). V was pared by 3 bases and J by 2 bases, with 4 bases of the junction left unmatched. The CDR3 sequence is 16 residues long. CDR3 amino acids: CASSFMTSGPYNEQFF. Written as DNA, the CDR3 is TGTGCCAGCAGCTTCATGACTAGCGGGCCCTACAATGAGCAGTTCTTC.

On this clonotype itself: One junction end does not reproduce the germline sequence, and a read error may be involved. V is TRBV7-2 and J is TRBJ2-3; the D gene could be TRBD1 or TRBD2 (6 bases each). Germline V gives CDR1 SGHTA, CDR2 FQGNSA. The CDR3 loop spans 20 amino acids. CDR3 region: CASSFDFGGEWTRDTDAQYF. In nucleotides, the CDR3 is TGTGCCAGCAGCTTCGATTTCGGGGGAGAGTGGACAAGGGACACAGATGCGCAGTATTTT.

Ten or more counts support this clonotype. The chain employs TRBV3-1 and TRBJ2-7; 10 bases map to TRBD1. The length of the CDR3 is 13 residues. CDR1 is LGHDT, CDR2 YNNKEL, per germline (reference sequence). Germline trimming cut 8 bases from V and 5 bases from J; bases unmatched to any gene: 6. The CDR3 sequence is CASGSGTGDEQYF. For the CDR3, the DNA is TGTGCCAGCGGGTCCGGGACAGGGGACGAGCAGTACTTC.

This clonotype appeared many times. The J gene is TRBJ2-3, the V gene TRBV6-2 or TRBV6-3, with 8 nucleotides matching TRBD2. V lost 4 bases to trimming and J lost 3 bases; unmatched junction nucleotides: 6. Germline V gives CDR1 MNHEY, CDR2 SVGEGT. CDR3 length: 15 residues. CDR3 residues: CASSFQRERTDTQYF. DNA for the CDR3: TGTGCCAGCAGTTTTCAGCGGGAGAGGACAGATACGCAGTATTTT.

This clonotype was counted ten times or more. The chain couples TRBV18 to TRBJ1-5; D is ambiguous. From germline, CDR1 is KGHSH and CDR2 LQKENI. The V end lost 2 bases, the J end lost 2 bases, and 7 bases lay between the germline ends. This CDR3 region has 14 residues. The CDR3 loop reads CASSPGYRNQPQHF. As DNA, the CDR3 is TGTGCCAGCTCACCAGGGTACCGCAATCAGCCCCAGCATTTT. Using reference TRBV18 and TRBJ1-5 for the parts outside the CDR3, the full variable domain is NAGVMQNPRHLVRRRGQEARLRCSPMKGHSHVYWYRQLPEEGLKFMVYLQKENIIDESGMPKERFSAEFPKEGPSILRIQQVVRGDSAAYFCASSPGYRNQPQHFGDGTRLSIL.

The CDR3 is CASSVDTDTGELFF. Here the CDR3 DNA reads TGTGCCAGCAGCGTAGATACCGACACCGGGGAGCTGTTTTTT. The V and J genes are TRBV9 and TRBJ2-2; D not resolved. The CDR3 contains 14 residues. V dropped 0 bases and J dropped 3 bases, with 6 bases sitting between them. CDR1 is SGDLS and CDR2 is YYNGEE in the germline V gene.

V usage is TRBV7-3 and J usage is TRBJ2-2, with 7 nucleotides matching TRBD2. Germline V gives CDR1 SGHTA, CDR2 FQGTGA. Losses at the gene ends were 3 bases for V and 1 base for J; bases not matched to a gene: 5. This CDR3 region has 16 residues. CDR3 amino acids: CASSLTGGGNTGELFF. CDR3 coding DNA: TGTGCCAGCAGCTTGACGGGGGGTGGGAACACCGGGGAGCTGTTTTTT.

Only a few counts were recorded for this clonotype. The rearrangement uses TRBV24-1 and TRBJ2-3; the D gene could be TRBD1 or TRBD2 (5 bases each). Trimming stripped 4 bases from V and 6 bases from J, with 19 bases between. This CDR3 has 16 residues. Per the germline V gene, CDR1 is KGHDR and CDR2 is SFDVKD. The CDR3 is CATSDTGTSRSDTQYF. Written as DNA, the CDR3 is TGTGCCACCAGTGACACCGGGACCTCCCGATCGGATACGCAGTATTTT.